This T cell receptor (beta chain) appears in the sequencing data of a study of blood T cells in healthy people across ages. The second PCR ran about 6 to 11 cycles with a sample-barcoded 5' primer and J-beta primers. Each CDR3 protein is one row after TCRdb ran MiXCR on the 5' RACE reads. The sample yields hundreds of thousands of distinct CDR3 sequences, about 50% seen once. As for this clonotype: It may be a read error: a sequence one base away is much more abundant.

The CDR3 runs 15 residues. CDR1 SNHLY and CDR2 FYNNEI come from the germline V gene. The rearrangement links TRBV2 to TRBJ2-7, with 8 nucleotides matching TRBD1. The clonotype was recovered from a woman of 80 years or more in good health. Sequenced: blood. CDR3 loop: CASSEGGQGFYERYF. The CDR3 coding sequence is TGTGCCAGCAGTGAGGGCGGACAGGGCTTTTACGAGCGGTACTTC.